This T cell receptor beta chain was recovered during a study of cytomegalovirus exposure and HLA in healthy donors. Findings of the study overall: When analyzed later, a missense DCLRE1C variant was found to be linked to TCR beta V- and J-gene trimming. Fewer N-insertions (relative to the roughly 730-donor mean) were reportedly seen in an Asian-associated ancestry cluster in a later analysis.

Comments on this clone: What it recognizes is unknown.

The PCR made use of 60 Vbeta and 13 Jbeta primers. Libraries were prepared by immunoSEQ multiplex PCR; TCRdb keeps only in-frame clonotypes and omits some of them. This sample has around 68,000 clones; 85% occur once, and the top ten carry about 10%. Germline V lookup: CDR1 SGDLS, CDR2 YYNGEE. V lost 7 bases and J lost 5, with 9 bases in between. The CDR3 consists of 12 residues. This clonotype was sampled from a female donor in good health and CMV-seronegative. J is TRBJ2-2 and V is TRBV9, with a weak D call TRBD2 (5 bases). Sequenced material: PBMCs. CDR3 region: CASGRGTGELFF. The CDR3 DNA is TGTGCCAGCGGGCGCGGGACCGGGGAGCTGTTTTTT.